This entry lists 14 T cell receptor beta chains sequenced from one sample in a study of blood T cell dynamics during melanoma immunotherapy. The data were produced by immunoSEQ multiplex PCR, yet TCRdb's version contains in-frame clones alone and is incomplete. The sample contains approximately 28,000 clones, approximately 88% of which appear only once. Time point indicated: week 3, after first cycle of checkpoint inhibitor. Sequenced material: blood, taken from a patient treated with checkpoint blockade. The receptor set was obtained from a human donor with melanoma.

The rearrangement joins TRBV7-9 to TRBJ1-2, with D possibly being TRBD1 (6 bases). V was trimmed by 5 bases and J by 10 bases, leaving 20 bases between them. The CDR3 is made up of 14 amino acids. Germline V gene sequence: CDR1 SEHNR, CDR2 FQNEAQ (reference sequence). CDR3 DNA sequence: TGTGCCAGCAGCGGAGAGTCGGGGGCGCGTGTCTACACCTTC. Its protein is CASSGESGARVYTF.

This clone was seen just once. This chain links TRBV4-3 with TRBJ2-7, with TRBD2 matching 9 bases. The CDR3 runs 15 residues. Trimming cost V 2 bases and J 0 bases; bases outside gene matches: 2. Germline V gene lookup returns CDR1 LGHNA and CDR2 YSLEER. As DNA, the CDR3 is TGCGCCAGCAGCCAACTAGCGGGGTTCTCCTACGAGCAGTACTTC. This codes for CASSQLAGFSYEQYF.

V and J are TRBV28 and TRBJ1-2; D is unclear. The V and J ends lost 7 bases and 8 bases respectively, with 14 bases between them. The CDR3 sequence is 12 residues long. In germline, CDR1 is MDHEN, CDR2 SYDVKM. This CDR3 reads CASTPQTGGYTF. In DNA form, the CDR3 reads TGTGCCAGCACCCCCCAGACTGGGGGCTACACCTTC.

The CDR3 is CASSLRWDRGRGYEQYF. CDR3 sequence (DNA): TGCGCCAGCAGCCTTCGGTGGGACAGGGGGCGCGGGTACGAGCAGTACTTC. The chain carries TRBV4-1 and TRBJ2-7; 12 positions agree with TRBD1. The CDR3 spans 17 residues. Unmatched junction bases numbered 11, after V lost 4 bases and J lost 4 bases. The germline V gene has CDR1 MGHRA and CDR2 YSYEKL.

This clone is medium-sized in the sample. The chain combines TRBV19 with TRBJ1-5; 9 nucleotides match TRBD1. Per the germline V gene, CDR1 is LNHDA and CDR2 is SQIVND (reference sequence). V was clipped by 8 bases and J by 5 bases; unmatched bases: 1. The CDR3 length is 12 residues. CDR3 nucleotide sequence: TGTGCCAGTGGACAGGGGTATCAGCCCCAGCATTTT. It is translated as CASGQGYQPQHF.

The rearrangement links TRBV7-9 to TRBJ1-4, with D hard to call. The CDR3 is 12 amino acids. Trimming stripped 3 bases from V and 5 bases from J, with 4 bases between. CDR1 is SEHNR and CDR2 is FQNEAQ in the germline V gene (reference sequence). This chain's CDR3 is CASSFSNEKLFF. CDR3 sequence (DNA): TGTGCCAGCAGCTTTTCCAATGAAAAACTGTTTTTT.

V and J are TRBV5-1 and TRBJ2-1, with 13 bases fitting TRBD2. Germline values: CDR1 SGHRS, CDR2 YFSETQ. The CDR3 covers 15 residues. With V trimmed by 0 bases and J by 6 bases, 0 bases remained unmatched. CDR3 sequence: CASSLGLAGGNEQFF. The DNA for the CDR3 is TGCGCCAGCAGCTTGGGACTAGCGGGAGGCAATGAGCAGTTCTTC.

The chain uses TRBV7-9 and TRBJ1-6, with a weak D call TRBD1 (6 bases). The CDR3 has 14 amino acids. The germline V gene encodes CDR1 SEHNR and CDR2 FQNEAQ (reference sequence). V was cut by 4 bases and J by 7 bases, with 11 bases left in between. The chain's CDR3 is CASSSLTGNSPLHF. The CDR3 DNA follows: TGTGCCAGCAGCTCGCTTACAGGGAATTCACCCCTCCACTTT.

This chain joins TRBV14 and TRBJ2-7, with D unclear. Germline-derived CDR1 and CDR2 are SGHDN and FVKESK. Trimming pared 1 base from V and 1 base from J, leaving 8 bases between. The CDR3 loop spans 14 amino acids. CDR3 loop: CASSQALGSYEQYF. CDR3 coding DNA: TGTGCCAGCAGCCAAGCACTCGGTTCCTACGAGCAGTACTTC.

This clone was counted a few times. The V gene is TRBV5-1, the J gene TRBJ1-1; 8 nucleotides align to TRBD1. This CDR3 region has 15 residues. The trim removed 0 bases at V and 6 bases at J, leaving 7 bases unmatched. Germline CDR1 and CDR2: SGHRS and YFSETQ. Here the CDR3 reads CASSLEGRGLSEAFF. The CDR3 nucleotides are TGCGCCAGCAGCTTGGAAGGCAGGGGGCTATCTGAAGCTTTCTTT.

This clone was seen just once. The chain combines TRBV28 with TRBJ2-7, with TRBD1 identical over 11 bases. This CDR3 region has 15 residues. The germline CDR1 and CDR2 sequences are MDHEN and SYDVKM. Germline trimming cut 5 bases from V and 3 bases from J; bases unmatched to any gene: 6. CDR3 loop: CASSHGTGGIYEQYF. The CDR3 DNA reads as TGTGCCAGCAGTCACGGGACAGGGGGAATCTACGAGCAGTACTTC.

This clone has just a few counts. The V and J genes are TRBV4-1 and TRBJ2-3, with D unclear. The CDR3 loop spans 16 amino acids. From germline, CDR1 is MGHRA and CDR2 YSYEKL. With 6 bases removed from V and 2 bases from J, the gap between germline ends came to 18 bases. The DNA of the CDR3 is TGCGCCAGCAGTATGACGGGCAGAATATTCACAGATACGCAGTATTTT. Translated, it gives CASSMTGRIFTDTQYF.

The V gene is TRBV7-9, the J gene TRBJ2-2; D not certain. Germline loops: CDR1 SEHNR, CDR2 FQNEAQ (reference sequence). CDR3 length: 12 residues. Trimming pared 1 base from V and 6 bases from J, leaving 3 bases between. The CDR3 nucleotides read TGTGCCAGCAGCTTAGATCCCGGGGAGCTGTTTTTT. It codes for CASSLDPGELFF. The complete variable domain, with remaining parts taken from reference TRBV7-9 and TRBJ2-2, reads DTGVSQNPRHKITKRGQNVTFRCDPISEHNRLYWYRQTLGQGPEFLTYFQNEAQLEKSRLLSDRFSAERPKGSFSTLEIQRTEQGDSAMYLCASSLDPGELFFGEGSRLTVL.

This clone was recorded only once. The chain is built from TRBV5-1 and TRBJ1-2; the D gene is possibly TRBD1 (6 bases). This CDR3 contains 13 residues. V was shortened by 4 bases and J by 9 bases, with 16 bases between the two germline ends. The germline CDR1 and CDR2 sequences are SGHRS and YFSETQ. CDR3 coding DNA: TGCGCCAGCAGCACGGACAGCGTTGATCGCTACACCTTC. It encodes CASSTDSVDRYTF. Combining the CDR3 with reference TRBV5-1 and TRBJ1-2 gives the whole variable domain KAGVTQTPRYLIKTRGQQVTLSCSPISGHRSVSWYQQTPGQGLQFLFEYFSETQRNKGNFPGRFSGRQFSNSRSEMNVSTLELGDSALYLCASSTDSVDRYTFGSGTRLTVV.